This entry concerns a single T cell receptor (beta chain). As yet, its antigen is unknown. The data are from a study of CD8+ T cells in alopecia areata. Findings and caveats of the study: The treated group had a single nonresponder, limiting CD8+ expansion-response conclusions. Normal scalp had lower clonality than lesional scalp, with alopecia totalis/universalis lesions showing this most strongly.

Regarding treatment: oral pan-JAK inhibitor, 5-10 mg twice daily. Isolation of CD4+ and CD8+ T cells from PBMCs was achieved by sorting. Sequencing relied on a cDNA template that was reverse transcribed from extracted RNA. Libraries were prepared by immunoSEQ multiplex PCR; TCRdb keeps only in-frame clonotypes and omits some of them. In the table there are 150,000 to 200,000 clones, 64% of which are singletons. The TCR sequence derives from a human donor with alopecia areata. The input for sequencing was CD4+ T cells sorted from blood, taken around week 50, from a patient treated with tofacitinib.

In DNA, the CDR3 is TGCAGCGTTAATAAAGAGACCCAGTACTTC. Its translation: CSVNKETQYF. The chain employs TRBV29-1 and TRBJ2-5; no clear D. The ends were cut back, 5 bases at V and 3 bases at J, with 4 bases in the middle. Germline V gene sequence: CDR1 SQVTM, CDR2 ANQGSEA. This CDR3 region has 10 residues. The full variable domain, in which reference TRBV29-1 and TRBJ2-5 provide the parts outside the CDR3, is SAVISQKPSRDICQRGTSLTIQCQVDSQVTMMFWYRQQPGQSLTLIATANQGSEATYESGFVIDKFPISRPNLTFSTLTVSNMSPEDSSIYLCSVNKETQYFGPGTRLLVL.